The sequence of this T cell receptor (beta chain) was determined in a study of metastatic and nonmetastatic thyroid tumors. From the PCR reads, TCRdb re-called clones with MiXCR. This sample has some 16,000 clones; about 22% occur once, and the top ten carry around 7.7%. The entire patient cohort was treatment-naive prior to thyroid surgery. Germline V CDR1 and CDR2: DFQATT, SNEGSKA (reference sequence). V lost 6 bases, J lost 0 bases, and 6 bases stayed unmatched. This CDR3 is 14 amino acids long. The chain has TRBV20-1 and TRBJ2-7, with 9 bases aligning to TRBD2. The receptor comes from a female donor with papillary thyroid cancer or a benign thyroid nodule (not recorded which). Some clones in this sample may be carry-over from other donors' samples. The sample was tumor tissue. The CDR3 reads CSASSGASSYEQYF. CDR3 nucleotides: TGCAGTGCCTCTAGCGGGGCAAGCTCCTACGAGCAGTACTTC.